The source of this T cell receptor (beta chain) is a study of blood T cell repertoires in COVID-19 (dated by TCRdb to between 2020 and 2021). Regarding the research as a whole: Samples covering the acute and convalescent phases of COVID-19 were provided by collaborators in the United States, Italy and Spain. The prospective study material was composed of cDNA or gDNA derived from T cells, B-cell-depleted T cells, or PBMCs. Subjects who had been exposed to COVID-19, were actively infected with it, or had recovered from it provided the deeply sampled blood TCRbeta repertoires that made up the dataset. A freely available public database, intended as a resource for researchers studying the immune response to SARS-CoV-2, is where the repertoires were released. The samples were drawn from the first 160 participants of the ongoing ImmuneRACE study and from roughly 1,300 subjects provided by 6 global collaborators. The sample metadata nearly always contained a de-identified subject ID, COVID-19 status, age in years and sex. Where available, HLA class I and class II types were obtained from metadata supplied by the sample provider rather than from assay-based typing.

TCRbeta CDR3 regions were amplified from genomic DNA by means of the immunoSEQ Assay, a bias-controlled multiplex PCR. The authors' analysis ran thus. The number of nucleated cells in each sample was estimated by amplification of reference gene primers within the assay. To quantify the absolute abundance of each unique TCRbeta CDR3 rearrangement, sequence reads were collapsed and filtered. Productive Simpson clonality was computed per sample as the square root of Simpson's diversity index over productive rearrangements. TCRdb carries this immuneACCESS record with in-frame sequences only. Its versions omit some clonotypes, under half of them owing to an unresolved V gene in the studies checked, with the rest unexplained. That table furnishes V, J and clone size, whereas the DNA furnished D and trimming. In this sample the table shows about 83,000 clones, approximately 86% of which occur a single time. The ten largest make up about 20% of the sample.

Whole blood was collected in K2EDTA tubes by collaborating institutions according to the institutions' own protocols. For TCRbeta analysis, collaborators shipped samples in one of three forms: frozen whole blood, isolated PBMCs, or DNA extracted from either of those sample types. Here V drops 7 bases and J drops 5 bases, and the junction holds 15 bases not matched to any gene. The germline V gene supplies CDR1 SGHRS and CDR2 YFSETQ. From the cysteine up to the phenylalanine, the CDR3 has a length of 17 residues. Left in the record is the CDR3 DNA by itself, 51 bases read in frame from the first base. This clone showed up just a few times. Its antigen specificity is not known. The record has no base qualities; no much larger clone is one base away. General findings and caveats noted by the study authors: The amount of clinical and demographic metadata varied by source and participant and was provided uncurated.

Sequencing used peripheral blood. The chain is encoded by TRBV5-1 joined to TRBJ2-1; 10 middle bases align to TRBD2. This TCR derives from a woman aged 80 or over in a cohort sampled during active or convalescent COVID-19. The DNA sequence reads TGCGCCAGCCGACTTGGTCCTAGCGGGAGAGTCGACAATGAGCAGTTCTTC. It is translated as CASRLGPSGRVDNEQFF.